The entry below describes one TCR beta chain. As yet, its antigen is unknown. TCRdb ran MiXCR on the 5' RACE reads and lists one entry per CDR3 protein. The sample contains around 340,000 distinct CDR3 sequences, around 21% of which appear only once. The data belong to a study of T-cell memory formation after mild COVID-19. The V and J ends lost 1 base and 6 bases respectively, with 8 bases between them. This CDR3 region has 13 residues. Notes on the study in general: Contracting clones, day 15 to 85, had balanced CD4/CD8, and later expanders favored CD4+.

V and J are TRBV12-3 or TRBV12-4 and TRBJ2-3; D not resolved. Sample: PBMCs or a T cell subset sorted from them (not recorded which). This receptor was obtained from an adult woman who had mild COVID-19 (a few samples of this study predate the infection). Cell type and time point are not known. This CDR3 reads CASSLGPRDTQYF. In DNA, the CDR3 is TGTGCCAGCAGTTTAGGGCCGAGGGATACGCAGTATTTT.